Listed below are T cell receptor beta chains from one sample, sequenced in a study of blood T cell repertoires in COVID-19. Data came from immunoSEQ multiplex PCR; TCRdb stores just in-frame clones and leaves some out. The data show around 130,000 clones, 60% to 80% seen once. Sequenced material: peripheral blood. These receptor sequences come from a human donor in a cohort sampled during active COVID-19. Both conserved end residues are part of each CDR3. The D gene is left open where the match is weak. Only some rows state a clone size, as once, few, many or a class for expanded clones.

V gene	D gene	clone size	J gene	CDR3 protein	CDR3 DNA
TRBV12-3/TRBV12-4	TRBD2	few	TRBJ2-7	CASSLGLAGEQYF	TGTGCCAGCAGTTTGGGACTAGCGGGCGAGCAGTACTTC
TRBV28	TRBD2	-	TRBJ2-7	CASSFREAGYEQYF	TGTGCCAGCAGTTTTCGGGAGGCGGGGTACGAGCAGTACTTC
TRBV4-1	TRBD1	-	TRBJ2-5	CASSLGSGDRGETQYF	TGCGCCAGCAGCCTCGGATCAGGTGACAGGGGGGAGACCCAGTACTTC
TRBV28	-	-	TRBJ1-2	CASSLGQGLGYGYTF	TGTGCCAGCAGTTTGGGGCAGGGGTTGGGATATGGCTACACCTTC
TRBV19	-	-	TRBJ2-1	CASSQIISYNEQFF	TGTGCCAGTAGCCAGATTATCTCCTACAATGAGCAGTTCTTC
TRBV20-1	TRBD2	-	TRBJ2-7	CSASTLAGVNSYEQYF	TGCAGTGCTAGTACCCTAGCGGGAGTGAACTCCTACGAGCAGTACTTC
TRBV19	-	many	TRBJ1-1	CASTPWGGNTEAFF	TGTGCCAGTACCCCATGGGGAGGGAACACTGAAGCTTTCTTT
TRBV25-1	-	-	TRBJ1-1	CASSEYWNTEAFF	TGTGCCAGCAGTGAATACTGGAACACTGAAGCTTTCTTT
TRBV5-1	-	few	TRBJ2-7	CASSSPGEQYF	TGCGCCAGCAGCTCCCCCGGCGAGCAGTACTTC
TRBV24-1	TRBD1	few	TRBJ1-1	CAPRGGYATKRVNTEAFF	TGTGCCCCCAGGGGGGGATACGCGACTAAACGGGTGAACACTGAAGCTTTCTTT
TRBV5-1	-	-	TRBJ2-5	CASSLVPGSGETQYF	TGCGCCAGCAGCTTGGTCCCAGGGTCAGGTGAGACCCAGTACTTC
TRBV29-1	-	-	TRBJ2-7	CSVVTGSGEQYF	TGCAGCGTCGTTACAGGGTCCGGCGAGCAGTACTTC
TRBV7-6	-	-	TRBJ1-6	CASSSTGSSYNSPLHF	TGTGCCAGCAGCTCCACAGGGAGCTCCTATAATTCACCCCTCCACTTT
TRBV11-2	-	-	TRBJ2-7	CASSLIMGAYEQYF	TGTGCCAGCAGCCTTATAATGGGCGCCTACGAGCAGTACTTC
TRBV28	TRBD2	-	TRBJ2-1	CASSSLAGIHKEQFF	TGTGCCAGCAGTTCGCTAGCGGGGATCCACAAAGAGCAGTTCTTC
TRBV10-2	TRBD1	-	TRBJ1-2	CASSGQGSGANYGYTF	TGCGCCAGCAGTGGACAGGGTTCCGGGGCTAACTATGGCTACACCTTC
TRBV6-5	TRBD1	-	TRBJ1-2	CASSKTGTGVYGYTF	TGTGCCAGCAGCAAAACCGGGACAGGGGTCTATGGCTACACCTTC
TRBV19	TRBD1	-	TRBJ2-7	CASSIQGDYEQYF	TGTGCCAGTAGTATTCAGGGGGACTACGAGCAGTACTTC
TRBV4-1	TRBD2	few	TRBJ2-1	CASSLGTSGDNEQFF	TGCGCCAGCAGCCTTGGGACTAGCGGGGACAATGAGCAGTTCTTC
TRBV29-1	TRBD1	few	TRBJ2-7	CSVLSDRGTYEQYF	TGCAGCGTTTTATCGGACAGGGGTACCTACGAGCAGTACTTC
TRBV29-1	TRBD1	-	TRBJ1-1	CSVRTGGTEAFF	TGCAGCGTTCGCACAGGGGGCACTGAAGCTTTCTTT
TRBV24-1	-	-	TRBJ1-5	CATSDSHGPGGNQPQHF	TGTGCCACCAGTGATTCCCATGGACCGGGGGGCAATCAGCCCCAGCATTTT
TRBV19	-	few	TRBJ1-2	CASSGWSEGYTF	TGTGCCAGTAGTGGGTGGAGCGAAGGCTACACCTTC
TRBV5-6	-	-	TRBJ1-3	CASSLTGIGNTIYF	TGTGCCAGCAGCTTAACGGGGATAGGAAACACCATATATTTT
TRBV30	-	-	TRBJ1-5	CAWSVAGPYSNQPQHF	TGTGCCTGGAGTGTTGCAGGGCCGTATAGCAATCAGCCCCAGCATTTT
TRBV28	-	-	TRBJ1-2	CASSHPKQKYASRGYTF	TGTGCCAGCAGTCATCCAAAACAAAAGTACGCCTCGCGGGGCTACACCTTC
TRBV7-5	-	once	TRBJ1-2	CARSLVWGPYGYTF	TGTGCCAGAAGCTTAGTTTGGGGGCCCTATGGCTACACCTTC
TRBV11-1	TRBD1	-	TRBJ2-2	CASSAGTDYTGELFF	TGTGCCAGCAGCGCCGGGACAGACTACACCGGGGAGCTGTTTTTT
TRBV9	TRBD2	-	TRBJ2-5	CASSPSGGWETQYF	TGTGCCAGCAGCCCGAGCGGGGGATGGGAGACCCAGTACTTC
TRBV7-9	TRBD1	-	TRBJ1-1	CASSPREGAGINTEAFF	TGTGCCAGCAGCCCTAGAGAGGGGGCCGGAATTAACACTGAAGCTTTCTTT
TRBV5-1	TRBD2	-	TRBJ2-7	CASSSTSGGAPYEQYF	TGCGCCAGCAGTTCAACTAGCGGGGGGGCCCCCTACGAGCAGTACTTC
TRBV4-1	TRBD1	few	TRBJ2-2	CASSQFTGDPGELFF	TGCGCCAGCAGCCAATTCACAGGGGATCCCGGGGAGCTGTTTTTT
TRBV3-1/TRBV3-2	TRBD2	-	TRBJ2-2	CASTSGLAGVKSGELFF	TGTGCCAGCACCTCGGGACTAGCGGGAGTAAAATCCGGGGAGCTGTTTTTT
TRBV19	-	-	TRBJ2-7	CASSPWDTSYEQYF	TGTGCCAGTAGTCCCTGGGACACCTCCTACGAGCAGTACTTC
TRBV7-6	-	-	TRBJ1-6	CATASPNSPLHF	TGTGCCACTGCGTCCCCAAATTCACCCCTCCACTTT
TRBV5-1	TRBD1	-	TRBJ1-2	CASSLDRGLAGYTF	TGCGCCAGCAGCTTGGACAGGGGACTTGCTGGCTACACCTTC
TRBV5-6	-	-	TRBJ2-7	CASSFSAGYEQYF	TGTGCCAGCAGCTTTTCGGCAGGGTACGAGCAGTACTTC
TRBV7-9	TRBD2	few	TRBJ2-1	CASSWTSGTYNEQFF	TGTGCCAGCAGCTGGACTAGCGGGACCTACAATGAGCAGTTCTTC
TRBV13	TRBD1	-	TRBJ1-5	CASSLGGQGSQPQHF	TGTGCCAGCAGCTTAGGCGGACAGGGATCTCAGCCCCAGCATTTT
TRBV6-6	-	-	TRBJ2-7	CASSYTHRDYEQYF	TGTGCCAGCAGTTATACACACCGGGATTACGAGCAGTACTTC
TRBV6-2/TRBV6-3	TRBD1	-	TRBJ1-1	CASSYQGVSEAFF	TGTGCCAGCAGTTACCAGGGGGTCTCTGAAGCTTTCTTT
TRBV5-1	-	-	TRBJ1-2	CASSLSVSNYGYTF	TGCGCCAGCAGCTTGTCAGTCAGTAACTATGGCTACACCTTC
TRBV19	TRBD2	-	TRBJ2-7	CASSIDATSGGAYEQYF	TGTGCCAGTAGTATCGATGCTACTAGCGGGGGGGCCTACGAGCAGTACTTC
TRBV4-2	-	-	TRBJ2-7	CASSQLQGPSEQYF	TGTGCCAGCAGCCAATTACAGGGTCCGTCCGAGCAGTACTTC